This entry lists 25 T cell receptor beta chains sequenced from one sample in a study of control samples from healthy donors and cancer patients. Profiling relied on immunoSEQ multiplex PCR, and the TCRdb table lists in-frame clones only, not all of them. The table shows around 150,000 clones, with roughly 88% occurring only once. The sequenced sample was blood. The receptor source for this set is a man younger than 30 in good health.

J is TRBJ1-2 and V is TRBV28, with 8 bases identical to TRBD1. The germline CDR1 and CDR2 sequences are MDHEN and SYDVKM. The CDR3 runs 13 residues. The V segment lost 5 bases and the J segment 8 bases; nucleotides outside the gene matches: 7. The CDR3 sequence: CASSADRGEGYTF. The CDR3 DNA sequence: TGTGCCAGCAGTGCCGACAGGGGCGAGGGCTACACCTTC.

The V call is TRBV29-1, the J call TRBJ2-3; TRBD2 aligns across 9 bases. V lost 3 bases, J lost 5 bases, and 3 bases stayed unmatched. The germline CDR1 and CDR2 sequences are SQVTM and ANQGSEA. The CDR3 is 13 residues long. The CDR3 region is CSVDAGGEDTQYF. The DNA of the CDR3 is TGCAGCGTTGACGCGGGGGGGGAAGATACGCAGTATTTT.

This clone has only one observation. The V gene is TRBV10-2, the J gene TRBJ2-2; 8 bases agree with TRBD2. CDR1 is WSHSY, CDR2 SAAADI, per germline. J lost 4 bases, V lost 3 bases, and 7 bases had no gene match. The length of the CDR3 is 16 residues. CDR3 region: CASSEGPGGGTGELFF. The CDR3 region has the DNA TGCGCCAGCAGTGAAGGGCCGGGAGGGGGCACCGGGGAGCTGTTTTTT.

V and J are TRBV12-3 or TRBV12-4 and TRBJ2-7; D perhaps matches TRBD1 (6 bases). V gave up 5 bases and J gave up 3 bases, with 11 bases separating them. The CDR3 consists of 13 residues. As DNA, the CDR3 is TGTGCCAGCAGTCAACAACAGGGCTACGAGCAGTACTTC. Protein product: CASSQQQGYEQYF.

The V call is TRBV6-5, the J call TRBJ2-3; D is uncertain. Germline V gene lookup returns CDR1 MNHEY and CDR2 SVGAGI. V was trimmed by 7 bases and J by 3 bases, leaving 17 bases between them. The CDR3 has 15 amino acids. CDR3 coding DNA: TGTGCCAGCACCAATGTCCGGTCTGAAACAGATACGCAGTATTTT. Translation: CASTNVRSETDTQYF.

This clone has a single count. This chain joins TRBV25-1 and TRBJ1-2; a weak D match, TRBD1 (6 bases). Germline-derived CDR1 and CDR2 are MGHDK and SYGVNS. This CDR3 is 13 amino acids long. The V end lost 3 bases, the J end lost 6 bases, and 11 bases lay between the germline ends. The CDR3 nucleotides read TGTGCCAGCAGTGATGTAGGGGGGAATGGCTACACCTTC. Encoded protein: CASSDVGGNGYTF.

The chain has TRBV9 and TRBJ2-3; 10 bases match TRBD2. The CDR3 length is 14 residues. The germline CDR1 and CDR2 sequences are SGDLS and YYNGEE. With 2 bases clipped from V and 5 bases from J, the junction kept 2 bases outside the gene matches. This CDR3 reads CASSVSGGQDTQYF. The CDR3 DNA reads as TGTGCCAGCAGCGTTAGCGGGGGGCAAGATACGCAGTATTTT.

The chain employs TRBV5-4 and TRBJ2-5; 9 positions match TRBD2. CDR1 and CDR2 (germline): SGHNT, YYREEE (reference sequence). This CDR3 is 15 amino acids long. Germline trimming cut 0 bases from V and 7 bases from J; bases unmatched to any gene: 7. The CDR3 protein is CASSLGLAVRGTQYF. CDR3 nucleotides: TGTGCCAGCAGCTTGGGACTAGCGGTAAGAGGGACCCAGTACTTC.

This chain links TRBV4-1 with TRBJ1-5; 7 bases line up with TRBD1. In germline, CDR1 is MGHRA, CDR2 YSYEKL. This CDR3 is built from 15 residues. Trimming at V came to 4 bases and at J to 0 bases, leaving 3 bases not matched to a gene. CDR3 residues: CASSRDSYSNQPQHF. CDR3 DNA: TGCGCCAGCAGCCGGGACAGCTATAGCAATCAGCCCCAGCATTTT.

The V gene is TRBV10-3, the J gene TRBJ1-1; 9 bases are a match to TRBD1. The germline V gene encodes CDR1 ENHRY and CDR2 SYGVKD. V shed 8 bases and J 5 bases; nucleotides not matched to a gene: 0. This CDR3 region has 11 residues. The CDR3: CAIGQGTEAFF. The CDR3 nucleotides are TGTGCCATCGGACAGGGGACTGAAGCTTTCTTT.

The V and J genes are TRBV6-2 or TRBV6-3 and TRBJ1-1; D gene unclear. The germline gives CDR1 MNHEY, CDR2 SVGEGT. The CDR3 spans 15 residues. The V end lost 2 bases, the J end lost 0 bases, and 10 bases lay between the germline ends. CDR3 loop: CASSYGQTVNTEAFF. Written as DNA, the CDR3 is TGTGCCAGCAGTTACGGGCAGACGGTGAACACTGAAGCTTTCTTT.

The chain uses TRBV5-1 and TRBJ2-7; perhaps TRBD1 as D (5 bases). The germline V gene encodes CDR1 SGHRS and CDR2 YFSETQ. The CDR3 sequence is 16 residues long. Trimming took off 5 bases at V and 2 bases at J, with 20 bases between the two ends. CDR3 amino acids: CASRLKDSSLAYEQYF. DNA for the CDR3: TGCGCCAGCAGATTGAAAGACAGTTCACTGGCCTACGAGCAGTACTTC.

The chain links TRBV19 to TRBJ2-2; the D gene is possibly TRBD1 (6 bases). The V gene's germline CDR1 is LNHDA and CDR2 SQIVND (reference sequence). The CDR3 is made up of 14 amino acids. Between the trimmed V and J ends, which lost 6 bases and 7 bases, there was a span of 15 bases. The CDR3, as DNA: TGTGCCAGTAGGGGGTTACAGGGTGGCGGGGAGCTGTTTTTT. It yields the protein CASRGLQGGGELFF.

Here the CDR3 reads CASSLDWGQNTGELFF. CDR3 DNA sequence: TGTGCCAGCAGCTTAGACTGGGGGCAAAACACCGGGGAGCTGTTTTTT. The V and J genes are TRBV11-2 and TRBJ2-2, with D tentatively TRBD1 (6 bases). CDR1 and CDR2 (germline): SGHAT, FQNNGV. The CDR3 sequence is 16 residues long. The V end was cut by 0 bases, the J end by 2 bases, with 10 bases between.

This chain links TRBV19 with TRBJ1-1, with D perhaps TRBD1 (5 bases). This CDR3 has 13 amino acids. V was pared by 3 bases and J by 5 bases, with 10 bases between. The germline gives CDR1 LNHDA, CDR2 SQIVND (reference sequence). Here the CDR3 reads CASSISRQTEAFF. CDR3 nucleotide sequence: TGTGCCAGTAGTATCAGTAGACAGACTGAAGCTTTCTTT. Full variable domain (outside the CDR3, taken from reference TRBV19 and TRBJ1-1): DGGITQSPKYLFRKEGQNVTLSCEQNLNHDAMYWYRQDPGQGLRLIYYSQIVNDFQKGDIAEGYSVSREKKESFPLTVTSAQKNPTAFYLCASSISRQTEAFFGQGTRLTVV.

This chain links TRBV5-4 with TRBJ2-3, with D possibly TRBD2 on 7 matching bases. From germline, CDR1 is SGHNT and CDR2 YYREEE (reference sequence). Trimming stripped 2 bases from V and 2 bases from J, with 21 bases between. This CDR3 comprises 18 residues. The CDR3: CASSLGGGIALYTDTQYF. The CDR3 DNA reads TGTGCCAGCAGCTTAGGGGGGGGAATCGCACTCTACACAGATACGCAGTATTTT.

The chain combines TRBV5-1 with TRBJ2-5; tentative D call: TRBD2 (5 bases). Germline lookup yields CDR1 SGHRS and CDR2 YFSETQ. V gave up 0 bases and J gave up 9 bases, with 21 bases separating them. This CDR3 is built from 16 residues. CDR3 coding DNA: TGCGCCAGCAGCTTGGGGAGTAGCCGCCAATACGGGGCCCAGTACTTC. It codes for CASSLGSSRQYGAQYF.

CDR3: CATSEGGAGFYSNQPQHF. DNA of the CDR3: TGTGCCACCAGCGAGGGGGGAGCGGGATTCTATAGCAATCAGCCCCAGCATTTT. This rearrangement joins TRBV15 to TRBJ1-5; possible D gene TRBD1, 6 bases. Per the germline V gene, CDR1 is LNHNV and CDR2 is YYDKDF (reference sequence). Trimming removed 5 bases at V and 0 bases at J, with 20 bases between. The CDR3 runs to 18 residues.

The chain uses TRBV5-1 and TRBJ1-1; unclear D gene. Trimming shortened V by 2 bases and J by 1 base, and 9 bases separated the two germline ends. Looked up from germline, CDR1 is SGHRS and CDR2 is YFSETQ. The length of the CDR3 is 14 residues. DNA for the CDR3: TGCGCCAGCAGCTTTGGGGTCGGGAACACTGAAGCTTTCTTT. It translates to CASSFGVGNTEAFF.

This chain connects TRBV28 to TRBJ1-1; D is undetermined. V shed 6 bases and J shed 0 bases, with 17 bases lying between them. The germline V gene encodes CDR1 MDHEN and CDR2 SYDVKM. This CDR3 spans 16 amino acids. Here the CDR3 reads CASRPGGNWMNTEAFF. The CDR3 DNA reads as TGTGCCAGCAGGCCAGGTGGCAATTGGATGAACACTGAAGCTTTCTTT.

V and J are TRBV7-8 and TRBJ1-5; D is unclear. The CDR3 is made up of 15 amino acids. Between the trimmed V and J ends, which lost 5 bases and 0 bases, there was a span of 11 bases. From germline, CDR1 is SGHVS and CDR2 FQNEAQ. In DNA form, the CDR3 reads TGTGCCAGCAGCCGGGCGGCAAATAGCAATCAGCCCCAGCATTTT. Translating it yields CASSRAANSNQPQHF.

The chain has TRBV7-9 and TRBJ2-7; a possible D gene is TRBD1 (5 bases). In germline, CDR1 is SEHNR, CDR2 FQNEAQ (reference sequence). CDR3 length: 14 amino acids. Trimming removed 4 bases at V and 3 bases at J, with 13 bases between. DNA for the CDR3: TGTGCCAGCAGCTCCCAGGGTGGGCTCTACGAGCAGTACTTC. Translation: CASSSQGGLYEQYF.

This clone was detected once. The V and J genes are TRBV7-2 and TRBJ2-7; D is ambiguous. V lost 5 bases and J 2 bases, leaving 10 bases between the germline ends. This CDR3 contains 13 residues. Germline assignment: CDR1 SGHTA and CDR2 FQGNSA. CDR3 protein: CASSASRAYEQYF. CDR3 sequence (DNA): TGTGCCAGCAGCGCATCAAGGGCCTACGAGCAGTACTTC. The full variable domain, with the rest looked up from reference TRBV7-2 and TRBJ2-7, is GAGVSQSPSNKVTEKGKDVELRCDPISGHTALYWYRQSLGQGLEFLIYFQGNSAPDKSGLPSDRFSAERTGGSVSTLTIQRTQQEDSAVYLCASSASRAYEQYFGPGTRLTVT.

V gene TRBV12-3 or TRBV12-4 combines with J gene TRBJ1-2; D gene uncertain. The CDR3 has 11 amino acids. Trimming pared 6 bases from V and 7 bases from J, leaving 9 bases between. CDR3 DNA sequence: TGTGCCAGCAGGCCGCCGGGTGGCTACACCTTC. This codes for CASRPPGGYTF.

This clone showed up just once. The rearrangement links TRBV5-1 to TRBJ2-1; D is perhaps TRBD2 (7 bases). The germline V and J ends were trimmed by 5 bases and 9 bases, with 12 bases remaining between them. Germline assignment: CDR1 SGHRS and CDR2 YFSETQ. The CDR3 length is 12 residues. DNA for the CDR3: TGCGCCAGCAGGGGGGCGGGGGTTGAGCAGTTCTTC. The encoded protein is CASRGAGVEQFF.